The 29 T cell receptor beta chains in this list originate from one sample, sequenced in a study of blood T cell repertoires in COVID-19 (dated by TCRdb to the early 2020s). The receptor library was made with the immunoSEQ multiplex PCR assay. TCRdb's version of the immuneACCESS table is confined to in-frame rearrangements and falls short of the full clone set. An unresolved V gene accounts for under half of the shortfall where checked; the remainder is of unknown origin. In this sample the table shows 130,000 to 150,000 clones, over 80% of which occur a single time. The top ten hold over 35% of the sample. Material for sequencing was peripheral blood. The origin of the receptors is a man in his fifties who had recovered from COVID-19.

The chain recombines TRBV14 with TRBJ2-3, with 10 positions matching TRBD2. CDR1 is SGHDN, CDR2 FVKESK, per germline. The length of the CDR3 is 16 residues. J lost 4 bases, V lost 0 bases, and 4 bases had no gene match. The CDR3 bases are TGTGCCAGCAGCCAAGAACTAGCGGGATCATCAGATACGCAGTATTTT. This codes for CASSQELAGSSDTQYF. Full variable domain (rest looked up from reference TRBV14 and TRBJ2-3): EAGVTQFPSHSVIEKGQTVTLRCDPISGHDNLYWYRRVMGKEIKFLLHFVKESKQDESGMPNNRFLAERTGGTYSTLKVQPAELEDSGVYFCASSQELAGSSDTQYFGPGTRLTVL.

There are a few counts of this clone. V usage is TRBV5-1 and J usage is TRBJ1-2; D remains ambiguous. The CDR3 extends over 13 amino acids. V was clipped by 2 bases and J by 7 bases, with 12 bases between them. Germline loops: CDR1 SGHRS, CDR2 YFSETQ. CDR3 in DNA: TGCGCCAGCAGCTTTCTGGTGGAGAGTGGCTACACCTTC. Translated, it gives CASSFLVESGYTF.

This clone appeared a single time. V is TRBV13 and J is TRBJ2-3; D might be TRBD2 (6 bases). In germline, CDR1 is PRHDT, CDR2 FYEKMQ (reference sequence). Trimming stripped 5 bases from V and 0 bases from J, with 24 bases between. CDR3 size: 19 residues. The CDR3 coding sequence is TGTGCCAGCAGCAAGAACCCCACAGTTAGCGGACCCAGCACAGATACGCAGTATTTT. Its translation: CASSKNPTVSGPSTDTQYF.

The chain has TRBV7-9 and TRBJ1-2; 7 bases align to TRBD1. CDR1 is SEHNR and CDR2 is FQNEAQ in the germline V gene (reference sequence). This CDR3 comprises 16 residues. V was pared by 1 base and J by 5 bases, with 10 bases of the junction left unmatched. The CDR3, as DNA: TGTGCCAGCAGCTTAGTTTCAGGGGGAATTGGGTATGGCTACACCTTC. Amino acid sequence: CASSLVSGGIGYGYTF.

CDR3 in DNA: TGTGCCAGCATCGGAGGGAAGTACAATGAGCAGTTCTTC. Translated, it gives CASIGGKYNEQFF. The chain recombines TRBV5-6 with TRBJ2-1, with D tentatively TRBD2 (6 bases). Germline lookup yields CDR1 SGHDT and CDR2 YYEEEE. This CDR3 spans 13 amino acids. V was clipped by 6 bases and J by 4 bases, with 11 bases between them.

This rearrangement joins TRBV27 to TRBJ1-2, with D tentatively TRBD1 (5 bases). The CDR3 runs to 14 residues. Trimming cost V 2 bases and J 3 bases, with 10 bases left between them. Germline V gene lookup returns CDR1 MNHEY and CDR2 SMNVEV (reference sequence). The CDR3 region has the DNA TGTGCCAGCAGTTTAAACAGGAGGGACTATGGCTACACCTTC. Amino acids: CASSLNRRDYGYTF.

This rearrangement joins TRBV5-1 to TRBJ2-1, with 9 bases matching TRBD1. CDR3 size: 16 residues. The germline CDR1 and CDR2 sequences are SGHRS and YFSETQ. V lost 4 bases, J lost 3 bases, and 8 bases stayed unmatched. The CDR3 loop is CASSPAGTGSYNEQFF. CDR3 in DNA: TGCGCCAGCAGCCCGGCCGGGACAGGGAGCTACAATGAGCAGTTCTTC.

This sequence joins TRBV4-2 and TRBJ2-1; 8 bases align to TRBD1. Germline V gene data show CDR1 as LGHNA and CDR2 as YNFKEQ. V dropped 0 bases and J dropped 7; count of bases not matched to a gene: 5. The CDR3 has 15 amino acids. CDR3 in DNA: TGTGCCAGCAGCCAAGACGGGACAGGCGGTAATGAGCAGTTCTTC. Its translation: CASSQDGTGGNEQFF.

This clone was found a few times. The rearrangement links TRBV27 to TRBJ1-3; D perhaps matches TRBD1 (6 bases). V lost 5 bases and J 0 bases, leaving 11 bases between the germline ends. The CDR3 covers 15 residues. CDR1 is MNHEY, CDR2 SMNVEV, per germline (reference sequence). CDR3 sequence (DNA): TGTGCCAGCAGTAGGACAGCGGACTCTGGAAACACCATATATTTT. This encodes CASSRTADSGNTIYF.

The chain couples TRBV3-1 (or the pseudogene TRBV3-2) to TRBJ2-2, with TRBD1 matching over 8 bases. Germline CDR1 reads LGHDT; CDR2 reads YNNKEL (reference sequence). V dropped 6 bases and J dropped 1; count of bases not matched to a gene: 1. This CDR3 spans 14 amino acids. CDR3 sequence (DNA): TGTGCCAGCAGGACAGGGGTGAACACCGGGGAGCTGTTTTTT. Encoded protein: CASRTGVNTGELFF.

The V gene is TRBV21-1, the J gene TRBJ2-3; the table's D call TRBD1 went unverified against the DNA. TRBV21-1 corresponds to a pseudogene. This CDR3 is 15 amino acids long. CDR3 sequence: CASSRDRGRTDTQYF. Here the CDR3 DNA reads TGTGCCAGCAGCAGAGACAGGGGGCGCACAGATACGCAGTATTTT.

The chain recombines TRBV19 with TRBJ2-2, with D possibly matching TRBD2 (5 bases). Germline V gene data show CDR1 as LNHDA and CDR2 as SQIVND (reference sequence). Between the trimmed V and J ends, which lost 2 bases and 0 bases, there was a span of 7 bases. The CDR3 extends over 15 amino acids. In DNA, the CDR3 is TGTGCCAGTAGTATACTAGCTGCGAACACCGGGGAGCTGTTTTTT. This encodes CASSILAANTGELFF.

The chain is built from TRBV29-1 and TRBJ1-1; a possible D gene is TRBD1 (5 bases). V shed 4 bases and J shed 0 bases, with 15 bases lying between them. The CDR3 has 15 amino acids. Germline V gene sequence: CDR1 SQVTM, CDR2 ANQGSEA. Here the CDR3 DNA reads TGCAGCGTTGCCGGGTCCAGGGTGATGAACACTGAAGCTTTCTTT. Translated, it gives CSVAGSRVMNTEAFF. The whole variable domain, remainder taken from reference TRBV29-1 and TRBJ1-1, is SAVISQKPSRDICQRGTSLTIQCQVDSQVTMMFWYRQQPGQSLTLIATANQGSEATYESGFVIDKFPISRPNLTFSTLTVSNMSPEDSSIYLCSVAGSRVMNTEAFFGQGTRLTVV.

In its sample, this clone was seen a few times. The chain employs TRBV6-2 or TRBV6-3 and TRBJ2-5, with 8 bases matching TRBD2. Germline V lookup: CDR1 MNHEY, CDR2 SVGEGT. The V gene end was trimmed by 2 bases and the J gene end by 5 bases; junction bases not matched to a gene: 10. The CDR3 contains 16 residues. For the CDR3, the DNA is TGTGCCAGCAGTTACCCCGGCGGGGGGATCAGGGAGACCCAGTACTTC. It encodes CASSYPGGGIRETQYF.

This sequence joins TRBV5-1 and TRBJ2-2; TRBD2 matches 12 bases. Germline V gene lookup returns CDR1 SGHRS and CDR2 YFSETQ. This CDR3 has 18 residues. The V gene end was trimmed by 0 bases and the J gene end by 5 bases; junction bases not matched to a gene: 8. CDR3 residues: CASSLAAGGLAGTGELFF. The CDR3, as DNA: TGCGCCAGCAGCTTGGCGGCTGGAGGACTAGCGGGGACCGGGGAGCTGTTTTTT.

This clone was seen only once. The J gene is TRBJ2-1, the V gene TRBV11-2; the match to TRBD1 covers 8 bases. V dropped 5 bases and J dropped 0; count of bases not matched to a gene: 6. The CDR3 totals 16 residues. Per the germline V gene, CDR1 is SGHAT and CDR2 is FQNNGV. Here the CDR3 reads CASSRRTGSSYNEQFF. CDR3 DNA: TGTGCCAGCAGCCGAAGGACAGGGAGCTCCTACAATGAGCAGTTCTTC.

The gene calls are TRBV11-3 and TRBJ1-1, with D maybe TRBD1 (5 bases). The length of the CDR3 is 14 residues. The V gene's germline CDR1 is SGHNT and CDR2 YENEEA. Trimming removed 4 bases from V and 1 base from J, with 10 bases in between. This CDR3 reads CASSSGHTNTEAFF. CDR3 DNA sequence: TGTGCCAGCAGCTCCGGACACACGAACACTGAAGCTTTCTTT.

CDR3 coding DNA: TGCGCCAGCAGCCTGAACCGGGACTGGATGGACGAGCAGTACTTC. Protein product: CASSLNRDWMDEQYF. This chain joins TRBV5-1 and TRBJ2-7; D perhaps matches TRBD2 (6 bases). Trimming pared 4 bases from V and 5 bases from J, leaving 19 bases between. The CDR3 length is 15 residues. Germline CDR1 reads SGHRS; CDR2 reads YFSETQ.

This chain joins TRBV18 and TRBJ1-2; TRBD1 matches at 7 bases. The V segment lost 3 bases and the J segment 8 bases; nucleotides outside the gene matches: 9. The CDR3 is 14 amino acids. CDR1 is KGHSH, CDR2 LQKENI, per germline. DNA for the CDR3: TGTGCCAGCTCACCGACAGGGTTGGAAGGAGGCTACACCTTC. This sequence encodes CASSPTGLEGGYTF.

As regards this clone: This sample includes further DNA sequences coding for the same CDR3. V usage is TRBV5-1 and J usage is TRBJ1-2; TRBD1 aligns across 7 bases. The CDR3 extends over 13 amino acids. Germline V gene lookup returns CDR1 SGHRS and CDR2 YFSETQ. V dropped 0 bases and J dropped 6; count of bases not matched to a gene: 2. In DNA form, the CDR3 reads TGCGCCAGCAGCTTGGCTACAGGGGATGGCTACACCTTC. Its protein product is CASSLATGDGYTF.

The V and J genes are TRBV15 and TRBJ1-5; D is uncertain. The CDR3 is 16 amino acids. Germline assignment: CDR1 LNHNV and CDR2 YYDKDF (reference sequence). V was shortened by 0 bases and J by 0 bases, with 9 bases between the two germline ends. The CDR3 is CATSRDRGNSNQPQHF. CDR3 nucleotides: TGTGCCACCAGCAGAGATCGCGGAAATAGCAATCAGCCCCAGCATTTT.

A remark on this clone: The sample has other DNA sequences that encode this CDR3 too. The V gene is TRBV5-1, the J gene TRBJ2-5, with D perhaps matching TRBD1 (5 bases). Germline V gene sequence: CDR1 SGHRS, CDR2 YFSETQ. V dropped 0 bases and J dropped 3 bases, with 12 bases sitting between them. This CDR3 comprises 15 residues. The CDR3 DNA reads as TGCGCCAGCAGCTTGGGGGCAGGGTTGGAAGAGACCCAGTACTTC. Translated, it gives CASSLGAGLEETQYF. Drawing the rest from reference TRBV5-1 and TRBJ2-5, the complete variable domain is KAGVTQTPRYLIKTRGQQVTLSCSPISGHRSVSWYQQTPGQGLQFLFEYFSETQRNKGNFPGRFSGRQFSNSRSEMNVSTLELGDSALYLCASSLGAGLEETQYFGPGTRLLVL.

The chain combines TRBV11-2 with TRBJ2-3; 13 nucleotides agree with TRBD2. Trimming removed 8 bases from V and 6 bases from J; junction bases left unmatched: 5. Germline CDR1 reads SGHAT; CDR2 reads FQNNGV. This CDR3 is built from 14 residues. In nucleotides, the CDR3 is TGTGCCAGCGGACTAGCGGGGGTCGATGATACGCAGTATTTT. Residues: CASGLAGVDDTQYF.

V and J are TRBV5-4 and TRBJ2-2; 7 nucleotides align to TRBD2. The CDR3 loop spans 16 amino acids. Germline lookup yields CDR1 SGHNT and CDR2 YYREEE (reference sequence). Germline trimming cut 3 bases from V and 7 bases from J; bases unmatched to any gene: 12. CDR3 in amino acids: CASSSSGTTHSGELFF. CDR3 bases: TGTGCCAGCAGCTCCTCCGGGACTACGCATAGCGGGGAGCTGTTTTTT.

Turning to this clone: Different DNA sequences within this sample yield the same CDR3. The chain combines TRBV4-3 with TRBJ2-5; the match to TRBD1 covers 8 bases. The CDR3 runs 15 residues. Looked up from germline, CDR1 is LGHNA and CDR2 is YSLEER. The trim removed 0 bases at V and 4 bases at J, leaving 4 bases unmatched. The CDR3: CASSQDTGTGETQYF. In DNA form, the CDR3 reads TGCGCCAGCAGCCAAGATACGGGGACAGGAGAGACCCAGTACTTC.

V gene TRBV30 combines with J gene TRBJ2-5, with 9 bases aligning to TRBD2. Per the germline V gene, CDR1 is GTSNPN and CDR2 is SVGIG (reference sequence). Trimming cost V 2 bases and J 3 bases; bases outside gene matches: 10. This CDR3 is 16 amino acids long. As DNA, the CDR3 is TGTGCCTGGAGTCCTCCCTTCAGCGGGGGGAAAGAGACCCAGTACTTC. Its protein product is CAWSPPFSGGKETQYF.

CDR3 loop: CATSRMGQSNEKLFF. CDR3 bases: TGTGCCACCAGCAGAATGGGACAGAGTAATGAAAAACTGTTTTTT. The rearrangement links TRBV15 to TRBJ1-4; 7 bases match TRBD1. The V gene's germline CDR1 is LNHNV and CDR2 YYDKDF (reference sequence). V lost 2 bases, J lost 4 bases, and 4 bases stayed unmatched. CDR3 length equals 15 residues.

J is TRBJ1-2 and V is TRBV2; 7 nucleotides align to TRBD1. Per the germline V gene, CDR1 is SNHLY and CDR2 is FYNNEI. This CDR3 is built from 14 residues. The V and J ends lost 4 bases and 4 bases, in that order; junction bases with no gene match: 6. This CDR3 is CASSAQGRSYGYTF. The DNA for the CDR3 is TGTGCCAGCAGTGCACAGGGGCGCTCCTATGGCTACACCTTC.

The chain recombines TRBV19 with TRBJ2-5; D call uncertain. The germline CDR1 and CDR2 sequences are LNHDA and SQIVND (reference sequence). CDR3 length: 13 amino acids. Trimming took 3 bases from V and 5 from J, leaving 10 bases between them. This CDR3 is CASSINAKETQYF. The CDR3 region has the DNA TGTGCCAGTAGTATTAACGCGAAGGAGACCCAGTACTTC.